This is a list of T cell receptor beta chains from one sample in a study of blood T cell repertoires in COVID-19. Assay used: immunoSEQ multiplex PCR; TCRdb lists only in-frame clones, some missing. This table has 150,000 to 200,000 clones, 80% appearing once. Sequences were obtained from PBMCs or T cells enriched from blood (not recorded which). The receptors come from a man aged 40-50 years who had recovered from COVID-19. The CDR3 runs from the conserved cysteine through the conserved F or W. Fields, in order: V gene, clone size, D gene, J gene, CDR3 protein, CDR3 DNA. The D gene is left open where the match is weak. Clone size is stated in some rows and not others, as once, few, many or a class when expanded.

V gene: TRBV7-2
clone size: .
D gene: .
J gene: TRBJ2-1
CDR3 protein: CASSLDATYNEQFF
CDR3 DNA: TGTGCCAGCAGCTTAGACGCGACCTACAATGAGCAGTTCTTC

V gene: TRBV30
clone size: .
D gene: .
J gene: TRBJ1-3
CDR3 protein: CAWSVGQPPNTIYF
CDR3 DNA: TGTGCCTGGAGTGTAGGACAGCCGCCAAACACCATATATTTT

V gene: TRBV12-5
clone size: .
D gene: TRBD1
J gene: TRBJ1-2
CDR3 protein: CASGLGIGQGGYGYTF
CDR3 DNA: TGTGCTAGTGGTTTGGGCATAGGACAGGGAGGCTATGGCTACACCTTC

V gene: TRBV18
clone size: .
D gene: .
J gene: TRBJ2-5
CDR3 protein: CASSPRRNQETQYF
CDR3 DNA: TGTGCCAGCTCACCGCGGCGGAACCAAGAGACCCAGTACTTC

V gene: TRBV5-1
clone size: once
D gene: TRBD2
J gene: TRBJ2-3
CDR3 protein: CASSSTSGGSTDTQYF
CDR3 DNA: TGCGCCAGCAGCTCCACTAGCGGGGGAAGCACAGATACGCAGTATTTT

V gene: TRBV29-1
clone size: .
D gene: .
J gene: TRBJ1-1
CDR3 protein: CSGAGTGGAEAFF
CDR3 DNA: TGCAGCGGGGCTGGAACGGGGGGTGCTGAAGCTTTCTTT

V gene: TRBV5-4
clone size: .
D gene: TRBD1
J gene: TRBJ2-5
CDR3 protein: CASSYQQGGETQYF
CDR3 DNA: TGTGCCAGCAGCTATCAACAGGGGGGAGAGACCCAGTACTTC

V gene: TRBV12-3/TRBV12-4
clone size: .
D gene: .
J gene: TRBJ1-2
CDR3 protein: CASSQRYYGYTF
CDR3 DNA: TGTGCCAGCAGTCAGCGGTACTATGGCTACACCTTC

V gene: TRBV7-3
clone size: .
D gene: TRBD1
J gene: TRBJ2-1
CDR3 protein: CASSRTGQGAISSYNEQFF
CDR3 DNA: TGTGCCAGCAGCCGAACGGGACAGGGGGCTATAAGCTCCTACAATGAGCAGTTCTTC

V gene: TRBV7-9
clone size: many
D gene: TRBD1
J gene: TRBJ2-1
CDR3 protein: CASSKGQPSSYNEQFF
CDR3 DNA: TGTGCCAGCAGCAAGGGACAGCCGAGCTCCTACAATGAGCAGTTCTTC

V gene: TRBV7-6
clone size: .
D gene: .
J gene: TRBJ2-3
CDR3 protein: CASSLVLHGGSDTQYF
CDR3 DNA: TGTGCCAGCAGCCTAGTACTCCATGGGGGGTCAGATACGCAGTATTTT

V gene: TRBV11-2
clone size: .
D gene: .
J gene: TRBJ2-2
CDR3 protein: CASSLGPYGELFF
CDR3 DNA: TGTGCCAGCAGCTTAGGGCCGTACGGGGAGCTGTTTTTT

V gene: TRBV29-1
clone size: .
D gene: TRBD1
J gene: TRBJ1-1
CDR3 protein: CSAVGTGGMNTEAFF
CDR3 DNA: TGCAGCGCTGTCGGGACAGGGGGGATGAACACTGAAGCTTTCTTT

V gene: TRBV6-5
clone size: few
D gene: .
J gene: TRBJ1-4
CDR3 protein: CASSSVSGVGLFF
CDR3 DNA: TGTGCCAGCAGTTCAGTTTCAGGGGTAGGGCTGTTTTTT

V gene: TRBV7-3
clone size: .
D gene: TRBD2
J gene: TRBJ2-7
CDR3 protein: CASSPSGGAYEQYF
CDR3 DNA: TGTGCCAGCAGCCCAAGCGGGGGGGCCTACGAGCAGTACTTC

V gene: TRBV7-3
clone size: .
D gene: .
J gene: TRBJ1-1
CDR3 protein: CASSPYLGAEAFF
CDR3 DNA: TGTGCCAGCAGCCCTTATTTGGGAGCTGAAGCTTTCTTT

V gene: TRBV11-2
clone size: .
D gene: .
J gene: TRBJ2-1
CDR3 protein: CASSLGSYNEQFF
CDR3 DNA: TGTGCCAGCAGCTTAGGCAGTTACAATGAGCAGTTCTTC

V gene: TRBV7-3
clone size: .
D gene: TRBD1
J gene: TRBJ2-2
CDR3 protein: CASSPQGVNGELFF
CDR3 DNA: TGTGCCAGCAGCCCGCAGGGGGTCAACGGGGAGCTGTTTTTT

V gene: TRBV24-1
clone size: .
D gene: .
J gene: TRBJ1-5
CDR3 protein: CATSDSAYSNQPQHF
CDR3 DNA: TGTGCCACCAGTGATTCCGCGTATAGCAATCAGCCCCAGCATTTT

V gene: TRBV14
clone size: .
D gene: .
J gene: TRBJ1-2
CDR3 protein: CASSPYPSREGYTF
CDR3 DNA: TGTGCCAGCAGCCCCTATCCCTCCCGGGAAGGCTACACCTTC

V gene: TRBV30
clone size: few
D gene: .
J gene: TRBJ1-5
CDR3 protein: CAWGRGLGQPQHF
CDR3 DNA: TGTGCCTGGGGCAGGGGTTTAGGTCAGCCCCAGCATTTT

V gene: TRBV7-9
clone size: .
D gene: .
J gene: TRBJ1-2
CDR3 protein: CASSPDSVFYGYTF
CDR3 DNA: TGTGCCAGCAGCCCTGACAGTGTCTTCTATGGCTACACCTTC

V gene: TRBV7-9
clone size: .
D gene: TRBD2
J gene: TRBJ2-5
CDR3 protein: CASSPGTSGDLGTQYF
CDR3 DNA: TGTGCCAGCAGCCCCGGGACTAGCGGGGACCTAGGGACCCAGTACTTC

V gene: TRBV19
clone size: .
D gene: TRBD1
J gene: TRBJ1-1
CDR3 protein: CASSAGTGNTEAFF
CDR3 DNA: TGTGCCAGCAGTGCCGGGACAGGTAACACTGAAGCTTTCTTT

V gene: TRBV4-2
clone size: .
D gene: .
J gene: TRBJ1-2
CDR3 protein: CASSGEKGYGYTF
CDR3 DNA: TGTGCCAGCAGCGGGGAGAAGGGCTATGGCTACACCTTC

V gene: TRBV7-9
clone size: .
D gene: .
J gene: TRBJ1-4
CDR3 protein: CASSSRGVPEKLFF
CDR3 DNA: TGTGCCAGCAGCTCCCGGGGGGTACCGGAAAAACTGTTTTTT

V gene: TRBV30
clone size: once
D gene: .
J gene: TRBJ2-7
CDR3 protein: CAWSRAYEQYF
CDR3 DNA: TGTGCCTGGAGCCGCGCCTACGAGCAGTACTTC

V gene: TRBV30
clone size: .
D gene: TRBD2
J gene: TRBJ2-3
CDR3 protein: CASSGGAGTDTQYF
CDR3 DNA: TGTGCCTCTAGCGGGGGGGCTGGGACAGATACGCAGTATTTT

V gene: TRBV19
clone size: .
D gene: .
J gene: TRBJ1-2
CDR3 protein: CASCPSDRLDGYTF
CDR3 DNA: TGTGCCAGCTGCCCCTCGGACAGATTAGATGGCTACACCTTC

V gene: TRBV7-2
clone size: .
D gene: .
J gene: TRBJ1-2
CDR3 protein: CASSLRISPGYGYTF
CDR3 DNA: TGTGCCAGCAGCTTACGTATCTCCCCGGGCTATGGCTACACCTTC

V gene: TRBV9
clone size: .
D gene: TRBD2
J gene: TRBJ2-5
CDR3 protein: CASSVASGQETQYF
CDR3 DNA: TGTGCCAGCAGCGTAGCTAGCGGGCAAGAGACCCAGTACTTC

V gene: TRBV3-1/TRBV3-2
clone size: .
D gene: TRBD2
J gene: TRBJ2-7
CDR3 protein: CASSQGWGGGYEQYF
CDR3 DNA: TGTGCCAGCAGCCAAGGATGGGGGGGAGGCTACGAGCAGTACTTC

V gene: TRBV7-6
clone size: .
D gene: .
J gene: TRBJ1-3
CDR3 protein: CASSLTLGPGNTIYF
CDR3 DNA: TGTGCCAGCAGCTTGACACTTGGCCCTGGAAACACCATATATTTT

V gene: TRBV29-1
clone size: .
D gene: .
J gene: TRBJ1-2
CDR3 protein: CSVDGQINLYGYTF
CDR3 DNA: TGCAGCGTTGATGGGCAGATCAACCTCTATGGCTACACCTTC

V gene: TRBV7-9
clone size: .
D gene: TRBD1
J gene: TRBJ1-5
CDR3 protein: CASSLGDSYQPQHF
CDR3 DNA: TGTGCCAGCAGCTTGGGGGACAGTTATCAGCCCCAGCATTTT

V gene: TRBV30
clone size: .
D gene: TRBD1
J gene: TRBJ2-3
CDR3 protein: CAWSPGQPSTDTQYF
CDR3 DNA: TGTGCCTGGAGCCCGGGACAGCCTAGCACAGATACGCAGTATTTT

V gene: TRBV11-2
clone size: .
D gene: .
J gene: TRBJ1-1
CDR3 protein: CASRTGYVEAFF
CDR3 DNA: TGTGCCAGCCGAACAGGGTACGTTGAAGCTTTCTTT

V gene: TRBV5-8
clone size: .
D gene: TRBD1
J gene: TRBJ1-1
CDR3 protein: CASSRRTGEGTEAFF
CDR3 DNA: TGTGCCAGCAGCCGTCGGACAGGGGAGGGCACTGAAGCTTTCTTT

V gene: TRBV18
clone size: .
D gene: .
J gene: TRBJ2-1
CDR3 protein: CASSPLSRSYNEQFF
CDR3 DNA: TGTGCCAGCTCACCTTTGTCGCGCTCCTACAATGAGCAGTTCTTC

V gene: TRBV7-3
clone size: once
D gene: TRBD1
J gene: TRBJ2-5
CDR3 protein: CASSSQTGGKETQYF
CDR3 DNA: TGTGCCAGCAGCTCCCAGACAGGGGGAAAGGAGACCCAGTACTTC

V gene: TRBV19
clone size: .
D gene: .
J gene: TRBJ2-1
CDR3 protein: CASSISLPRLEQFF
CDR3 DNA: TGTGCCAGTAGTATAAGTCTGCCGAGACTTGAGCAGTTCTTC

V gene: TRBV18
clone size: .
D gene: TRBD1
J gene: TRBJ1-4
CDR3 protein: CASSRGQGNEKLFF
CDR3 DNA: TGTGCCAGCTCCCGGGGACAGGGAAATGAAAAACTGTTTTTT

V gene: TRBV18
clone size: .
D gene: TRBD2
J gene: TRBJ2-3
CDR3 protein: CASSRTRLAGSDTQYF
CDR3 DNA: TGTGCCAGCTCACGGACAAGACTAGCGGGGTCAGATACGCAGTATTTT

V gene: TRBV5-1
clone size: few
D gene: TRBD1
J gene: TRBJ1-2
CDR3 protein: CASSLEEGAYYGYTF
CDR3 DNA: TGCGCCAGCAGCTTGGAGGAGGGGGCGTACTATGGCTACACCTTC

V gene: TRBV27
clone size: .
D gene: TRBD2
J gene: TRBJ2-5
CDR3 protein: CASTSLGTSGGGTQYF
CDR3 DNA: TGTGCCAGCACCTCCTTGGGGACTAGCGGGGGGGGGACCCAGTACTTC

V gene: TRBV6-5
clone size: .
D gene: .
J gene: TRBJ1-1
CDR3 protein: CASTRNQGEAFF
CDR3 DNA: TGTGCCAGCACCAGAAACCAGGGTGAAGCTTTCTTT

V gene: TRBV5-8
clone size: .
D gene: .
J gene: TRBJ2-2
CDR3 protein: CASSPRGTREELFF
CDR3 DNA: TGTGCCAGCAGCCCGAGGGGGACCCGAGAGGAGCTGTTTTTT

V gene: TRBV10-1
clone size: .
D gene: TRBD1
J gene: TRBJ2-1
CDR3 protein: CASSATGTDHEQFF
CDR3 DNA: TGCGCCAGCAGTGCGACCGGGACAGACCATGAGCAGTTCTTC

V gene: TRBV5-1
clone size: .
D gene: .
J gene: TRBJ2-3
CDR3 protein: CASSLVSADTQYF
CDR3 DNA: TGCGCCAGCAGCTTGGTATCCGCAGATACGCAGTATTTT

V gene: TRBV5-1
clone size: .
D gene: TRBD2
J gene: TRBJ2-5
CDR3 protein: CASGAGGSKETQYF
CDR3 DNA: TGCGCCAGCGGAGCGGGGGGGAGCAAAGAGACCCAGTACTTC

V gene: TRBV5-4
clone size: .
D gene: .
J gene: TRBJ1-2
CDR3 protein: CASSLDSSYGYTF
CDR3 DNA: TGTGCCAGCAGCTTGGACAGCTCCTATGGCTACACCTTC

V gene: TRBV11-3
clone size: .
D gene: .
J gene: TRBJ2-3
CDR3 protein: CASSLGSPQADTQYF
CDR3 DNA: TGTGCCAGCAGCTTAGGAAGTCCCCAGGCAGATACGCAGTATTTT

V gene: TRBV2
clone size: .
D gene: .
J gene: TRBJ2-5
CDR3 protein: CASRTVAGTQYF
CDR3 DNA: TGTGCCAGCAGGACGGTGGCAGGGACCCAGTACTTC

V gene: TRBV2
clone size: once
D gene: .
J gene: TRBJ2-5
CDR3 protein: CASSPQSGGAETQYF
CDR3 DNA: TGTGCCAGCAGTCCACAGTCCGGCGGGGCGGAGACCCAGTACTTC

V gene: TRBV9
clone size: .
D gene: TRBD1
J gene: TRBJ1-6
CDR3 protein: CASSVEGQANSPLHF
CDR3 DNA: TGTGCCAGCAGCGTAGAGGGACAGGCGAATTCACCCCTCCACTTT

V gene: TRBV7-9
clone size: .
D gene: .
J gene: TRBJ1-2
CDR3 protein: CASSLLTYYGYTF
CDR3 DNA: TGTGCCAGCAGCTTACTGACTTACTATGGCTACACCTTC

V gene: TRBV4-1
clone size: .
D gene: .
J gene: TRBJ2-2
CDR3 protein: CASSQPLSTGELFF
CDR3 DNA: TGCGCCAGCAGCCAGCCTCTAAGCACCGGGGAGCTGTTTTTT